These 8 T cell receptor beta chains came from one sample sequenced in a study of blood T cell repertoires in COVID-19. Produced via immunoSEQ multiplex PCR; TCRdb's table is partial and in-frame only. The sample holds 48,000 or so clones; roughly 84% are singletons and the top ten take 5% to 7%. The sample was peripheral blood. These receptor sequences come from an older woman with acute or convalescent COVID-19.

The chain recombines TRBV9 with TRBJ2-5, with 9 bases lining up with TRBD2. CDR1 is SGDLS and CDR2 is YYNGEE in the germline V gene. The CDR3 spans 16 residues. Trimming removed 0 bases from V and 4 bases from J; junction bases left unmatched: 7. The CDR3 sequence: CASSVGSREGRETQYF. As DNA, the CDR3 is TGTGCCAGCAGCGTAGGGTCGCGGGAGGGCCGAGAGACCCAGTACTTC.

This chain connects TRBV10-3 to TRBJ2-2; 8 bases align to TRBD2. CDR1 and CDR2 from the germline V gene are ENHRY and SYGVKD. The CDR3 covers 12 residues. The J segment lost 7 bases and the V segment lost 11 bases, leaving 6 bases of the junction unmatched. This CDR3 reads CASRGVVGELFF. The CDR3 nucleotides read TGTGCCTCGCGGGGGGTGGTCGGGGAGCTGTTTTTT.

The chain couples TRBV12-5 to TRBJ2-5, with TRBD2 identical over 14 bases. Germline-derived CDR1 and CDR2 are LGHNT and FRNRAP. The ends lost 5 bases at V and 4 bases at J; junction bases unmatched: 3. The CDR3 loop spans 15 amino acids. The CDR3 DNA reads TGTGCTAGTGGTCCAGGACTAGCGGGAGGAGAGACCCAGTACTTC. This sequence encodes CASGPGLAGGETQYF.

The chain joins TRBV2 to TRBJ2-7; D gene uncertain. In germline, CDR1 is SNHLY, CDR2 FYNNEI. The CDR3 runs to 14 residues. V dropped 6 bases and J dropped 5 bases, with 17 bases sitting between them. CDR3 coding DNA: TGTGCCAGCAGCCCCACAGCCATTCGGAACGAGCAGTACTTC. Its translation is CASSPTAIRNEQYF.

J is TRBJ1-2 and V is TRBV7-6, with D unresolved. V lost 4 bases, J lost 5 bases, and 17 bases lay in between. The CDR3 consists of 15 residues. Germline V gene sequence: CDR1 SGHVS, CDR2 FNYEAQ. The CDR3 here is CASSSITGSFYGYTF. DNA of the CDR3: TGTGCCAGCAGCTCCATAACGGGGTCGTTTTATGGCTACACCTTC.

The rearrangement uses TRBV6-1 and TRBJ2-3; 9 bases line up with TRBD2. This CDR3 is 16 amino acids long. J was trimmed by 2 bases and V by 3 bases; bases with no gene match: 6. Germline V gene sequence: CDR1 MNHNS, CDR2 SASEGT. CDR3: CASSDGERGATDTQYF. In nucleotides, the CDR3 is TGTGCCAGCAGTGATGGAGAGCGGGGGGCCACAGATACGCAGTATTTT.

This clone was seen just once. V is TRBV6-1 and J is TRBJ1-2; 10 bases are a match to TRBD1. The germline gives CDR1 MNHNS, CDR2 SASEGT. Trimming took 4 bases from V and 4 from J; bases not matched to a gene: 9. The CDR3 spans 16 residues. CDR3 loop: CASSGSTGGGSYGYTF. The CDR3 nucleotides read TGTGCCAGCAGTGGTTCGACAGGGGGCGGTAGCTATGGCTACACCTTC.

The chain couples TRBV15 to TRBJ2-7, with a weak D call TRBD2 (6 bases). Germline V CDR1 and CDR2: LNHNV, YYDKDF (reference sequence). There are 14 residues in the CDR3. The V end lost 6 bases, the J end lost 3 bases, and 15 bases lay between the germline ends. The CDR3 DNA sequence: TGTGCCACCAGGGCGGAGGGGTCCAACTACGAGCAGTACTTC. Its translation: CATRAEGSNYEQYF.